Following are 26 T cell receptor beta chains from one sample sequenced in a study of T cell repertoires in cytomegalovirus infection. One entry per CDR3 protein results from TCRdb running MiXCR on the reads. Among 200,000 or so distinct CDR3 sequences, under 25% were seen once, and the ten largest hold around 3.1%. Sequencing used PBMCs. All receptors derive from a human donor in good health (CMV status not recorded). Some clones in this sample may be carry-over from other donors' samples.

This clonotype was detected many times. The rearrangement links TRBV7-2 to TRBJ2-3; no definite D call. The CDR3 runs to 13 residues. V was trimmed by 5 bases and J by 0 bases, leaving 6 bases between them. Germline-derived CDR1 and CDR2 are SGHTA and FQGNSA. The CDR3 bases are TGTGCCAGCAGCCCTTCTAGCACAGATACGCAGTATTTT. Translation: CASSPSSTDTQYF. Using reference TRBV7-2 and TRBJ2-3 for the parts outside the CDR3, the full variable domain is GAGVSQSPSNKVTEKGKDVELRCDPISGHTALYWYRQSLGQGLEFLIYFQGNSAPDKSGLPSDRFSAERTGGSVSTLTIQRTQQEDSAVYLCASSPSSTDTQYFGPGTRLTVL.

This chain joins TRBV2 and TRBJ2-3, with D possibly called TRBD1 or TRBD2 (6 bases each). The CDR3 contains 14 residues. Deletions cut 8 bases from V and 0 bases from J, with 12 bases between. Looked up from germline, CDR1 is SNHLY and CDR2 is FYNNEI. The CDR3 reads CASGGTTSTDTQYF. For the CDR3, the DNA is TGTGCCAGCGGCGGGACAACTAGCACAGATACGCAGTATTTT.

This clonotype was recorded a few times. The rearrangement joins TRBV25-1 to TRBJ1-5, with TRBD1 identical over 8 bases. This CDR3 is built from 14 residues. The V segment lost 4 bases and the J segment 7 bases; nucleotides outside the gene matches: 6. CDR1 is MGHDK, CDR2 SYGVNS, per germline. The CDR3 region is CASSAPGGLQPQHF. CDR3 sequence (DNA): TGTGCCAGCAGTGCACCAGGGGGCCTGCAGCCCCAGCATTTT. Using reference TRBV25-1 and TRBJ1-5 for the parts outside the CDR3, the full variable domain is EADIYQTPRYLVIGTGKKITLECSQTMGHDKMYWYQQDPGMELHLIHYSYGVNSTEKGDLSSESTVSRIRTEHFPLTLESARPSHTSQYLCASSAPGGLQPQHFGDGTRLSIL.

This clonotype occurred many times. The chain uses TRBV6-2 or TRBV6-3 and TRBJ2-7; D unclear. V shed 8 bases and J shed 1 base, with 15 bases lying between them. This CDR3 region has 14 residues. The germline V gene has CDR1 MNHEY and CDR2 SVGEGT. The CDR3 DNA reads as TGTGCCAGCCAAGACCATGGAATATCCTACGAGCAGTACTTC. Protein sequence: CASQDHGISYEQYF.

This clonotype was detected only a few times. V usage is TRBV7-3 and J usage is TRBJ2-1; D is perhaps TRBD1 (6 bases). The V gene lost 5 bases and the J gene lost 4 bases, with 15 bases spanning the gap. The CDR3 consists of 15 residues. Per the germline V gene, CDR1 is SGHTA and CDR2 is FQGTGA. CDR3 residues: CASSADGTLYNEQFF. The DNA of the CDR3 is TGTGCCAGCAGCGCCGACGGGACACTATACAATGAGCAGTTCTTC. Full variable domain (remainder filled in from reference TRBV7-3 and TRBJ2-1): GAGVSQTPSNKVTEKGKYVELRCDPISGHTALYWYRQSLGQGPEFLIYFQGTGAADDSGLPNDRFFAVRPEGSVSTLKIQRTERGDSAVYLCASSADGTLYNEQFFGPGTRLTVL.

This clonotype appeared a few times. The chain joins TRBV9 to TRBJ1-1; no reliable D call. Trimming removed 0 bases from V and 7 bases from J, with 19 bases in between. CDR3 length: 16 amino acids. Germline loops: CDR1 SGDLS, CDR2 YYNGEE. CDR3 nucleotide sequence: TGTGCCAGCAGCGTAGCGGTTGGTGGGTCTGTCAATGAAGCTTTCTTT. This gives the protein CASSVAVGGSVNEAFF.

This clonotype was recorded many times. CDR3 protein: CSASGQGTGTIYF. The CDR3 coding sequence is TGCAGTGCTAGCGGGCAGGGCACTGGCACCATATATTTT. The chain recombines TRBV20-1 with TRBJ1-3; a possible D gene is TRBD1 (5 bases). Trimming stripped 3 bases from V and 9 bases from J, with 15 bases between. CDR1 and CDR2 (germline): DFQATT, SNEGSKA (reference sequence). The CDR3 length is 13 residues.

The chain employs TRBV4-3 and TRBJ2-7; possible D gene TRBD1, 7 bases. CDR1 and CDR2 from the germline V gene are LGHNA and YSLEER. The length of the CDR3 is 14 residues. The ends were cut back, 4 bases at V and 6 bases at J, with 16 bases in the middle. This CDR3 reads CASSRLKQGGEQYF. DNA for the CDR3: TGCGCCAGCAGCCGGTTAAAGCAGGGGGGCGAGCAGTACTTC.

This clonotype was observed a few times. V is TRBV20-1 and J is TRBJ2-1, with D possibly being TRBD2 (5 bases). Germline V gives CDR1 DFQATT, CDR2 SNEGSKA (reference sequence). Trimming cost V 2 bases and J 7 bases, with 15 bases left between them. The CDR3 consists of 14 residues. CDR3 sequence (DNA): TGCAGTGCTAGAAGGCTAGCTGCCGGGAATGAGCAGTTCTTC. As protein: CSARRLAAGNEQFF.

The rearrangement links TRBV19 to TRBJ1-2; D remains ambiguous. With 9 bases removed from V and 0 bases from J, the gap between germline ends came to 14 bases. CDR1 is LNHDA, CDR2 SQIVND, per germline (reference sequence). This CDR3 has 14 amino acids. The CDR3 coding sequence is TGTGCCAGCAATCGACGGATAGCTAACTATGGCTACACCTTC. It encodes CASNRRIANYGYTF.

The chain carries TRBV5-6 and TRBJ1-2; 9 nucleotides agree with TRBD1. V shed 2 bases and J 6 bases; nucleotides not matched to a gene: 8. CDR1 is SGHDT, CDR2 YYEEEE, per germline. The CDR3 is 15 residues long. The CDR3 loop reads CASSLIGQGTHGYTF. CDR3 nucleotide sequence: TGTGCCAGCAGCTTAATCGGACAGGGGACCCATGGCTACACCTTC.

Ten or more counts support this clonotype. The V call is TRBV7-2, the J call TRBJ1-5, with D possibly TRBD1 on 6 matching bases. V was shortened by 3 bases and J by 2 bases, with 11 bases between the two germline ends. Per germline, CDR1 SGHTA and CDR2 FQGNSA. The CDR3 runs 15 residues. DNA of the CDR3: TGTGCCAGCAGCTTCGAGACAGGTCGCAATCAGCCCCAGCATTTT. This codes for CASSFETGRNQPQHF.

This clonotype appeared many times. This rearrangement joins TRBV18 to TRBJ2-7, with D uncertain. The CDR3 has 14 residues. Germline V CDR1 and CDR2: KGHSH, LQKENI. V dropped 6 bases and J dropped 0 bases, with 12 bases sitting between them. The CDR3 DNA sequence: TGTGCCAGCTCGGACGGTAGTAGCTCCTACGAGCAGTACTTC. Protein sequence: CASSDGSSSYEQYF. Full variable domain (rest looked up from reference TRBV18 and TRBJ2-7): NAGVMQNPRHLVRRRGQEARLRCSPMKGHSHVYWYRQLPEEGLKFMVYLQKENIIDESGMPKERFSAEFPKEGPSILRIQQVVRGDSAAYFCASSDGSSSYEQYFGPGTRLTVT.

This clonotype was detected many times. V and J are TRBV7-2 and TRBJ2-3; weak D call: TRBD2 (7 bases). The CDR3 is 16 amino acids. Germline CDR1 is SGHTA and CDR2 is FQGNSA. Trimming pared 0 bases from V and 1 base from J, leaving 11 bases between. DNA of the CDR3: TGTGCCAGCAGCTTAGCGGGGGGGCGCGGCACAGATACGCAGTATTTT. Its protein product is CASSLAGGRGTDTQYF.

This clonotype was seen repeatedly, ten times or more. This rearrangement joins TRBV7-9 to TRBJ1-6; 9 bases are shared with TRBD1. Germline V gene sequence: CDR1 SEHNR, CDR2 FQNEAQ (reference sequence). Trimming cost V 6 bases and J 7 bases; bases outside gene matches: 7. The CDR3 sequence is 15 residues long. CDR3 protein: CASSPDRGWNSPLHF. The CDR3 region has the DNA TGTGCCAGCAGTCCGGACAGGGGTTGGAATTCACCCCTCCACTTT.

The genes are TRBV25-1 and TRBJ1-2; 7 bases line up with TRBD1. The V segment lost 6 bases and the J segment 1 base; nucleotides outside the gene matches: 29. The CDR3 has 22 residues. Germline values: CDR1 MGHDK, CDR2 SYGVNS. The CDR3 sequence: CASRINLGTATGRASFNYGYTF. The DNA for the CDR3 is TGTGCCAGCAGAATAAATCTTGGGACAGCGACCGGACGCGCCTCTTTTAACTATGGCTACACCTTC.

This clonotype was counted at least ten times. The rearrangement links TRBV7-8 to TRBJ1-6; 8 nucleotides align to TRBD1. Losses at the gene ends were 5 bases for V and 8 bases for J; bases not matched to a gene: 8. The CDR3 totals 15 residues. Germline-derived CDR1 and CDR2 are SGHVS and FQNEAQ. The CDR3 sequence is CASSPGQGAYSPLHF. The CDR3 DNA is TGTGCCAGCAGCCCAGGACAGGGAGCGTATTCACCCCTCCACTTT.

This clonotype was picked up many times. The V call is TRBV7-6, the J call TRBJ1-4, with 11 nucleotides matching TRBD1. The V and J ends lost 4 bases and 3 bases, in that order; junction bases with no gene match: 4. The germline gives CDR1 SGHVS, CDR2 FNYEAQ. This CDR3 has 16 residues. CDR3 coding DNA: TGTGCCAGCAGCTCCGGACAGGGGGCGGCTAATGAAAAACTGTTTTTT. Translated, it gives CASSSGQGAANEKLFF.

This clonotype came up once. The junction departs from germline at one end; a sequencing error may be responsible. This chain connects TRBV19 to TRBJ1-1; 8 nucleotides line up with TRBD1. The CDR3 has 15 amino acids. The V gene's germline CDR1 is LNHDA and CDR2 SQIVND (reference sequence). The CDR3 is CDSSTYTGGRTEAFF. The CDR3 DNA reads as TGTGACAGTAGTACCTATACAGGGGGGAGGACTGAAGCTTTCTTT.

Regarding this clonotype: A junction boundary mismatches the germline segment, possibly from a read error. This chain joins TRBV2 and TRBJ2-3; no definite D call. Germline loops: CDR1 SNHLY, CDR2 FYNNEI. The CDR3 is 13 residues long. CDR3 loop: CASREDRTDTQYF. The CDR3 DNA reads TGTGCCAGCAGGGAAGATCGCACAGATACGCAGTATTTT.

The chain couples TRBV12-3 or TRBV12-4 to TRBJ2-2; TRBD1 agrees at 8 bases. V lost 3 bases and J lost 3; bases outside the gene matches: 6. The CDR3 contains 16 residues. Here the CDR3 DNA reads TGTGCCAGCAGTTTTCTGGGGACAGGCTACACCGGGGAGCTGTTTTTT. Residues: CASSFLGTGYTGELFF.

This clonotype was found many times. The V call is TRBV12-3 or TRBV12-4, the J call TRBJ2-1; D is ambiguous. Trimming shortened V by 0 bases and J by 9 bases, and 21 bases separated the two germline ends. The CDR3 is 17 residues long. CDR3 amino acids: CASSLAHSVELQSEQFF. The CDR3 DNA reads TGTGCCAGCAGTTTAGCCCACAGCGTTGAGCTTCAAAGTGAGCAGTTCTTC.

Notes on this clonotype: A much larger clone sits a single nucleotide away, making a read error possible. The rearrangement uses TRBV7-8 and TRBJ1-1; no reliable D call. This CDR3 region has 14 residues. V was clipped by 6 bases and J by 3 bases, with 14 bases between them. Germline-derived CDR1 and CDR2 are SGHVS and FQNEAQ. CDR3 sequence reads: CASRASGRHTEAFF. The CDR3 DNA sequence: TGTGCCAGCAGGGCCTCCGGACGGCACACTGAAGCTTTCTTT.

This clonotype was recorded a few times. The rearrangement joins TRBV11-2 to TRBJ2-5; D is ambiguous. This CDR3 comprises 14 residues. Trimming took off 2 bases at V and 0 bases at J, with 7 bases between the two ends. Germline-derived CDR1 and CDR2 are SGHAT and FQNNGV. CDR3 nucleotide sequence: TGTGCCAGCAGCTTATTTTCCTACCAAGAGACCCAGTACTTC. This sequence encodes CASSLFSYQETQYF.

The genes are TRBV6-5 and TRBJ1-1, with a weak D call TRBD1 (5 bases). The length of the CDR3 is 15 residues. Germline V gene sequence: CDR1 MNHEY, CDR2 SVGAGI. Trimming cost V 8 bases and J 6 bases, with 22 bases left between them. The CDR3 reads CASQSLGAERAEAFF. The CDR3 DNA reads as TGTGCCAGCCAATCCTTAGGGGCCGAACGGGCTGAAGCTTTCTTT.

This clonotype was seen only a few times. The chain has TRBV27 and TRBJ1-6; D call uncertain. Trimming stripped 7 bases from V and 9 bases from J, with 16 bases between. Germline V gene lookup returns CDR1 MNHEY and CDR2 SMNVEV (reference sequence). The CDR3 is 14 residues long. The DNA for the CDR3 is TGTGCCAGCACCGGCGGGATGTATGGTTCACCCCTCCACTTT. Protein product: CASTGGMYGSPLHF.